This T cell receptor (beta chain) was retrieved from a study of T cell responses to AZD1222 COVID-19 vaccine. The method was immunoSEQ multiplex PCR; TCRdb's version includes in-frame clones alone and lacks a portion of them. The sample includes some 120,000 clones, around 83% of them seen just once. V lost 3 bases to trimming and J lost 2 bases, with 11 bases between them. In germline, CDR1 is WNHNN, CDR2 SYGVQD (reference sequence). The CDR3 covers 15 residues. The sequencing here drew on peripheral blood, taken 28 days after the second AZD1222 dose. The chain links TRBV10-1 to TRBJ2-1; no clear D. This receptor was obtained from an adult who received the AZD1222 COVID-19 vaccine. CDR3 amino acids: CASSEAQAAYNEQFF. The CDR3 coding sequence is TGCGCCAGCAGTGAAGCCCAGGCGGCCTACAATGAGCAGTTCTTC.